This is a list of T cell receptor beta chains from one sample in a study of Ad26.COV2.S vaccination and SARS-CoV-2 variants. The method was immunoSEQ multiplex PCR; TCRdb's version includes in-frame clones alone and lacks a portion of them. The sample carries over 350,000 clones, 88% recorded once. The sample was peripheral blood, taken in a trial of Ad26.COV2.S vaccine versus placebo. The receptors here all came from a person aged 18 to 65 who received the Ad26.COV2.S COVID-19 vaccine or a placebo. CDR3s include the opening cysteine and the closing phenylalanine or tryptophan. Fields, in order: CDR3 protein, CDR3 DNA, CDR3 length, J gene, D gene, clone size, V gene. A D gene is named only where the DNA matches it firmly. Expanded clones are given a class, and other clones once, few, many or no size at all.

cdr3_aa: CASSIMADPLSGNTIYF
cdr3_nt: TGTGCCAGTAGTATAATGGCAGACCCACTCTCTGGAAACACCATATATTTT
cdr3_length: 17
j_call: TRBJ1-3
d_call: .
clone_size: .
v_call: TRBV19

cdr3_aa: CASTEGLQTQPQHF
cdr3_nt: TGTGCCAGTACCGAGGGGCTTCAAACTCAGCCCCAGCATTTT
cdr3_length: 14
j_call: TRBJ1-5
d_call: .
clone_size: .
v_call: TRBV19

cdr3_aa: CASSLALPGKLFF
cdr3_nt: TGTGCCAGCAGCTTAGCGTTACCGGGAAAACTGTTTTTT
cdr3_length: 13
j_call: TRBJ1-4
d_call: .
clone_size: .
v_call: TRBV7-6

cdr3_aa: CASSLLVGNTIYF
cdr3_nt: TGTGCCAGCAGCTTATTAGTCGGAAACACCATATATTTT
cdr3_length: 13
j_call: TRBJ1-3
d_call: .
clone_size: once
v_call: TRBV11-1

cdr3_aa: CASSQDSLAGLTGELFF
cdr3_nt: TGTGCCAGCAGCCAAGATTCGCTAGCGGGCCTCACCGGGGAGCTGTTTTTT
cdr3_length: 17
j_call: TRBJ2-2
d_call: TRBD2
clone_size: .
v_call: TRBV3-1/TRBV3-2

cdr3_aa: CASRRRGMNTEAFF
cdr3_nt: TGTGCCAGTAGGAGGAGGGGGATGAACACTGAAGCTTTCTTT
cdr3_length: 14
j_call: TRBJ1-1
d_call: .
clone_size: .
v_call: TRBV19

cdr3_aa: CASSRDRDYEQYF
cdr3_nt: TGTGCCAGCAGCCGGGACAGGGACTACGAGCAGTACTTC
cdr3_length: 13
j_call: TRBJ2-7
d_call: TRBD1
clone_size: .
v_call: TRBV4-2

cdr3_aa: CASSLYLGASTDTQYF
cdr3_nt: TGTGCCAGCAGTTTATATCTGGGGGCCAGCACAGATACGCAGTATTTT
cdr3_length: 16
j_call: TRBJ2-3
d_call: .
clone_size: .
v_call: TRBV28

cdr3_aa: CASSRSGTGDTGELFF
cdr3_nt: TGTGCCAGCAGCCGTTCCGGGACAGGGGACACCGGGGAGCTGTTTTTT
cdr3_length: 16
j_call: TRBJ2-2
d_call: TRBD1
clone_size: .
v_call: TRBV7-9

cdr3_aa: CASSLGQAKGEKLFF
cdr3_nt: TGTGCCAGCAGCCTAGGACAGGCCAAGGGTGAAAAACTGTTTTTT
cdr3_length: 15
j_call: TRBJ1-4
d_call: TRBD1
clone_size: once
v_call: TRBV5-6

cdr3_aa: CASSQAGGAGGYTF
cdr3_nt: TGCGCCAGCAGCCAAGCGGGGGGGGCCGGTGGCTACACCTTC
cdr3_length: 14
j_call: TRBJ1-2
d_call: .
clone_size: .
v_call: TRBV4-1

cdr3_aa: CASSVGENTGELFF
cdr3_nt: TGTGCCAGCAGCGTAGGGGAGAACACCGGGGAGCTGTTTTTT
cdr3_length: 14
j_call: TRBJ2-2
d_call: .
clone_size: .
v_call: TRBV9

cdr3_aa: CASSLRGYSYEQYF
cdr3_nt: TGTGCCAGCAGCTTAAGGGGTTATTCCTACGAGCAGTACTTC
cdr3_length: 14
j_call: TRBJ2-7
d_call: .
clone_size: few
v_call: TRBV11-2

cdr3_aa: CASSFEDGDYNSPLHF
cdr3_nt: TGTGCCAGCAGCTTTGAGGACGGGGACTATAATTCACCCCTCCACTTT
cdr3_length: 16
j_call: TRBJ1-6
d_call: .
clone_size: few
v_call: TRBV7-8

cdr3_aa: CASSLYRIPTYEQYF
cdr3_nt: TGTGCCAGCAGCTTATATCGGATCCCCACCTACGAGCAGTACTTC
cdr3_length: 15
j_call: TRBJ2-7
d_call: .
clone_size: .
v_call: TRBV7-8

cdr3_aa: CATSRDQETDSGYTF
cdr3_nt: TGTGCCACCAGCAGAGACCAGGAGACAGATTCGGGCTACACCTTC
cdr3_length: 15
j_call: TRBJ1-2
d_call: .
clone_size: .
v_call: TRBV15

cdr3_aa: CASSLGAGETQYF
cdr3_nt: TGTGCCAGCAGCCTCGGGGCCGGGGAGACCCAGTACTTC
cdr3_length: 13
j_call: TRBJ2-5
d_call: .
clone_size: once
v_call: TRBV11-1

cdr3_aa: CASSLPTSEGGNIQYF
cdr3_nt: TGTGCCAGCAGCCTTCCAACGTCGGAGGGGGGGAACATTCAGTACTTC
cdr3_length: 16
j_call: TRBJ2-4
d_call: .
clone_size: .
v_call: TRBV4-2

cdr3_aa: CASSLAIKYGNEQFF
cdr3_nt: TGTGCCAGCAGCTTGGCCATCAAATACGGGAATGAGCAGTTCTTC
cdr3_length: 15
j_call: TRBJ2-1
d_call: .
clone_size: .
v_call: TRBV5-5

cdr3_aa: CASSRRTNTGELFF
cdr3_nt: TGTGCCAGCAGCCGTAGGACTAACACCGGGGAGCTGTTTTTT
cdr3_length: 14
j_call: TRBJ2-2
d_call: .
clone_size: .
v_call: TRBV3-1/TRBV3-2

cdr3_aa: CASSLVLASGGQQETQYF
cdr3_nt: TGTGCTAGCAGCTTAGTTTTGGCTAGCGGGGGGCAGCAAGAGACCCAGTACTTC
cdr3_length: 18
j_call: TRBJ2-5
d_call: TRBD2
clone_size: .
v_call: TRBV7-7

cdr3_aa: CASSSPRLDEQFF
cdr3_nt: TGTGCCAGCAGCTCACCGAGGCTAGACGAGCAGTTCTTC
cdr3_length: 13
j_call: TRBJ2-1
d_call: .
clone_size: .
v_call: TRBV11-1

cdr3_aa: CASGPRGYSPLHF
cdr3_nt: TGTGCCAGCGGCCCACGGGGATATTCACCCCTCCACTTT
cdr3_length: 13
j_call: TRBJ1-6
d_call: .
clone_size: .
v_call: TRBV2

cdr3_aa: CASSYAGIPYEQYF
cdr3_nt: TGTGCCAGCAGTTACGCGGGGATACCCTACGAGCAGTACTTC
cdr3_length: 14
j_call: TRBJ2-7
d_call: .
clone_size: .
v_call: TRBV6-6

cdr3_aa: CASSLGPRDRGYLMNTEAFF
cdr3_nt: TGCGCCAGCAGCTTGGGACCCCGTGACAGGGGGTACCTCATGAACACTGAAGCTTTCTTT
cdr3_length: 20
j_call: TRBJ1-1
d_call: TRBD1
clone_size: .
v_call: TRBV5-1

cdr3_aa: CASNRAGTYEQYF
cdr3_nt: TGTGCCAGCAATAGGGCAGGGACCTACGAGCAGTACTTC
cdr3_length: 13
j_call: TRBJ2-7
d_call: .
clone_size: .
v_call: TRBV6-5

cdr3_aa: CSASMGASNYGYTF
cdr3_nt: TGCAGTGCTAGTATGGGGGCATCTAACTATGGCTACACCTTC
cdr3_length: 14
j_call: TRBJ1-2
d_call: .
clone_size: .
v_call: TRBV20-1

cdr3_aa: CASSSSSGGYTDTQYF
cdr3_nt: TGTGCCAGCAGCTCGTCTAGCGGGGGGTACACAGATACGCAGTATTTT
cdr3_length: 16
j_call: TRBJ2-3
d_call: TRBD2
clone_size: .
v_call: TRBV5-4